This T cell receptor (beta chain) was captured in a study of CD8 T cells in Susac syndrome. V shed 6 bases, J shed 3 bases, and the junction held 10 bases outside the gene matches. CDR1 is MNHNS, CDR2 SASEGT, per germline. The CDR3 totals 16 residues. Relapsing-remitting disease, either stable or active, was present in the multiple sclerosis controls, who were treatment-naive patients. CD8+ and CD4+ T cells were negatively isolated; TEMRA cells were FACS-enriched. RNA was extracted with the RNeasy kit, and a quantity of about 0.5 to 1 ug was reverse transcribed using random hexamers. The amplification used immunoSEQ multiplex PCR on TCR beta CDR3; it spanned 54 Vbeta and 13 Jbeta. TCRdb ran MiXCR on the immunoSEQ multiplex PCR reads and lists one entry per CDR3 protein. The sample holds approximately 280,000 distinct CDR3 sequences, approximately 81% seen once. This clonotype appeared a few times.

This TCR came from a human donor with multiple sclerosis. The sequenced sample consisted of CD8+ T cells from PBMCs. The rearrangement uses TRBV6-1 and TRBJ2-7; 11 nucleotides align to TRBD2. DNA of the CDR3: TGTGCCAGCAGCGAGGGAGCGGGACTAGCGGACTACGAGCAGTACTTC. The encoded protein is CASSEGAGLADYEQYF.